The next 21 T cell receptor beta chains were all read from a single sample in a study of T cell repertoires in cytomegalovirus infection. No antigen is known for these receptors. One entry per CDR3 protein results from TCRdb running MiXCR on the reads. This sample has approximately 1,000,000 distinct CDR3 sequences, with roughly 30% found just once. Sequencing was performed on cultured CD8+ T cells from PBMCs, taken from culture after CMV antigen stimulation. These receptors came from a human donor in good health (CMV status not recorded). Some clones in this sample may be carry-over from other donors' samples.

This clonotype was recorded a few times. The rearrangement joins TRBV12-3 or TRBV12-4 to TRBJ2-1; TRBD2 matches at 13 bases. Losses at the gene ends were 1 base for V and 7 bases for J; bases not matched to a gene: 7. The CDR3 is made up of 17 amino acids. As DNA, the CDR3 is TGTGCCAGCAGTTTAGGGGCGGGACTAGCGGGGAGTAATGAGCAGTTCTTC. It codes for CASSLGAGLAGSNEQFF.

The V and J genes are TRBV19 and TRBJ1-1, with D uncertain. Between the trimmed V and J ends, which lost 0 bases and 1 base, there was a span of 9 bases. CDR3 length: 15 residues. The germline V gene encodes CDR1 LNHDA and CDR2 SQIVND (reference sequence). As DNA, the CDR3 is TGTGCCAGTAGTATAGAGAGGTCTCCGAACACTGAAGCTTTCTTT. This sequence encodes CASSIERSPNTEAFF.

The chain uses TRBV7-9 and TRBJ2-5; D is ambiguous. CDR1 and CDR2 (germline): SEHNR, FQNEAQ (reference sequence). The CDR3 has 12 residues. Trimming stripped 5 bases from V and 4 bases from J, with 8 bases between. CDR3 loop: CASSIRVETQYF. DNA for the CDR3: TGTGCCAGCAGCATAAGGGTAGAGACCCAGTACTTC.

This clonotype was detected many times. V usage is TRBV7-8 and J usage is TRBJ2-7; tentatively, D is TRBD2 (6 bases). The germline CDR1 and CDR2 sequences are SGHVS and FQNEAQ. This CDR3 has 15 residues. V lost 5 bases to trimming and J lost 2 bases, with 16 bases between them. CDR3 protein: CASSPSVGGAYEQYV. The CDR3 DNA sequence: TGTGCCAGCAGCCCCAGCGTCGGGGGAGCCTACGAGCAGTACGTC.

The CDR3 nucleotides read TGTGCCATGGACGGGAACACCGGGGAGCTGTTTTTT. This gives the protein CAMDGNTGELFF. This chain links TRBV2 with TRBJ2-2, with D uncertain. This CDR3 has 12 residues. Germline CDR1 reads SNHLY; CDR2 reads FYNNEI. The V gene lost 10 bases and the J gene lost 1 base, with 7 bases spanning the gap.

The gene calls are TRBV20-1 and TRBJ1-1; D remains unclear. The CDR3 totals 12 residues. Germline CDR1 is DFQATT and CDR2 is SNEGSKA (reference sequence). The CDR3 loop is CSGEEGNPEAFF. The DNA for the CDR3 is TGCAGCGGGGAGGAAGGGAATCCTGAAGCTTTCTTT.

There are a few counts of this clonotype. The chain uses TRBV6-6 and TRBJ1-5, with D hard to call. The CDR3 is made up of 15 amino acids. Germline CDR1 is MNHNY and CDR2 is SVGAGI (reference sequence). V was shortened by 5 bases and J by 0 bases, with 11 bases between the two germline ends. The CDR3 spells CASSDRTVSNQPQHF. The CDR3, as DNA: TGTGCCAGCAGTGATCGGACGGTTAGCAATCAGCCCCAGCATTTT.

The sample holds many counts of this clonotype. The rearrangement uses TRBV7-8 and TRBJ2-1, with 9 bases that match TRBD2. Looked up from germline, CDR1 is SGHVS and CDR2 is FQNEAQ. This CDR3 is 17 amino acids long. V shed 4 bases, J shed 8 bases, and the junction held 15 bases outside the gene matches. The CDR3 region has the DNA TGTGCCAGCAGCTCGAGGGTAGCGGGGGCCCTTGGGGATGAGCAGTTCTTC. Encoded protein: CASSSRVAGALGDEQFF.

As regards this clonotype: A much larger clone lies a single base off, so this may be a read error. The chain is built from TRBV12-3 or TRBV12-4 and TRBJ1-1; D gene uncertain. V lost 3 bases, J lost 10 bases, and 12 bases lay in between. The CDR3 has 12 amino acids. The DNA of the CDR3 is TGTGCCAGCAGTTTCAAGCGGCTCTTAGCTTTCTTT. Protein: CASSFKRLLAFF.

The rearrangement joins TRBV20-1 to TRBJ2-1, with 7 bases that match TRBD1. This CDR3 contains 14 residues. Germline CDR1 is DFQATT and CDR2 is SNEGSKA (reference sequence). Losses at the gene ends were 6 bases for V and 8 bases for J; bases not matched to a gene: 13. CDR3 sequence: CSAQVRGLRDEQFF. The CDR3 bases are TGCAGTGCCCAAGTGAGGGGGCTGAGGGATGAGCAGTTCTTC.

This clonotype came up many times. CDR3 DNA: TGTGCCAGCAGCGCGGGCAATGAGCAGTTCTTC. Translation gives CASSAGNEQFF. The V and J genes are TRBV7-6 and TRBJ2-1; TRBD2 might be the D (5 bases). CDR1 and CDR2 (germline): SGHVS, FNYEAQ. The CDR3 is 11 amino acids. Trimming stripped 5 bases from V and 6 bases from J, with 5 bases between.

About this clonotype itself: With a much larger clone just one base away, this may be a read error. The V gene is TRBV12-3 or TRBV12-4, the J gene TRBJ1-2, with 9 nucleotides matching TRBD1. CDR3 size: 13 residues. V shed 5 bases, J shed 10 bases, and the junction held 8 bases outside the gene matches. The CDR3 nucleotides read TGTGCCAGCAGTCGCGACAGGGGGGAAGACTACACCTTC. This translates into CASSRDRGEDYTF.

This chain joins TRBV11-2 and TRBJ1-5; D is undetermined. Germline CDR1 is SGHAT and CDR2 is FQNNGV. V shed 6 bases and J shed 0 bases, with 15 bases lying between them. CDR3 length: 16 residues. Here the CDR3 reads CASSLKAGYSNQPQHF. CDR3 coding DNA: TGTGCCAGCAGTCTGAAGGCGGGGTATAGCAATCAGCCCCAGCATTTT.

The table lists this clonotype with a few counts. The gene calls are TRBV20-1 and TRBJ1-1; weak D call: TRBD1 (6 bases). Germline CDR1 reads DFQATT; CDR2 reads SNEGSKA (reference sequence). This CDR3 has 14 amino acids. Trimming took off 0 bases at V and 8 bases at J, with 16 bases between the two ends. CDR3: CSARDLGSGGEAFF. CDR3 nucleotide sequence: TGCAGTGCTAGAGACTTAGGAAGCGGGGGCGAAGCTTTCTTT.

The gene calls are TRBV7-2 and TRBJ2-3; 10 bases align to TRBD2. CDR1 SGHTA and CDR2 FQGNSA come from the germline V gene. This CDR3 is 15 amino acids long. V lost 4 bases and J lost 4; bases outside the gene matches: 5. The CDR3 loop is CASSWTGTSADTQYF. In nucleotides, the CDR3 is TGTGCCAGCAGCTGGACCGGGACTAGCGCAGATACGCAGTATTTT.

The rearrangement joins TRBV5-1 to TRBJ2-7; 11 positions agree with TRBD1. CDR3 length: 13 amino acids. In germline, CDR1 is SGHRS, CDR2 YFSETQ. The trim removed 5 bases at V and 6 bases at J, leaving 4 bases unmatched. The CDR3 is CASRFGTGGEQYF. The CDR3 nucleotides are TGCGCCAGCAGATTCGGGACAGGGGGCGAGCAGTACTTC. The variable domain in full, with the rest retrieved from reference TRBV5-1 and TRBJ2-7, is KAGVTQTPRYLIKTRGQQVTLSCSPISGHRSVSWYQQTPGQGLQFLFEYFSETQRNKGNFPGRFSGRQFSNSRSEMNVSTLELGDSALYLCASRFGTGGEQYFGPGTRLTVT.

This clonotype was seen only a few times. V is TRBV7-6 and J is TRBJ2-5, with D perhaps matching TRBD1 or TRBD2 (5 bases each). From germline, CDR1 is SGHVS and CDR2 FNYEAQ. The germline V and J ends were trimmed by 4 bases and 0 bases, with 15 bases remaining between them. The CDR3 has 16 residues. The CDR3 loop is CASSYFFRDDQETQYF. For the CDR3, the DNA is TGTGCCAGCAGCTATTTCTTCCGGGACGACCAAGAGACCCAGTACTTC.

The chain joins TRBV6-5 to TRBJ1-1; D ambiguous. The germline gives CDR1 MNHEY, CDR2 SVGAGI. This CDR3 is 13 amino acids long. With 7 bases removed from V and 1 base from J, the gap between germline ends came to 10 bases. The CDR3: CASMYGPNTEAFF. CDR3 coding DNA: TGTGCCAGCATGTACGGACCGAACACTGAAGCTTTCTTT.

CDR3 region: CASSQESGGPYNEQFF. The CDR3 DNA follows: TGCGCCAGCAGCCAAGAGTCAGGGGGCCCCTACAATGAGCAGTTCTTC. The chain couples TRBV4-3 to TRBJ2-1, with 8 nucleotides matching TRBD1. This CDR3 region has 16 residues. Germline assignment: CDR1 LGHNA and CDR2 YSLEER. Trimming cost V 0 bases and J 2 bases; bases outside gene matches: 3.

This clonotype has at least ten counts. The chain couples TRBV27 to TRBJ2-7; TRBD1 aligns across 10 bases. After removal of 4 bases from V and 2 bases from J, the junction contained 2 bases not matched to a gene. The CDR3 sequence is 14 residues long. Germline loops: CDR1 MNHEY, CDR2 SMNVEV (reference sequence). The CDR3 DNA follows: TGTGCCAGCAGTTGGGGGACAGGGGCCTACGAGCAGTACTTC. Translation: CASSWGTGAYEQYF.

The chain recombines TRBV12-3 or TRBV12-4 with TRBJ2-2; D uncertain. Deletions cut 5 bases from V and 0 bases from J, with 10 bases between. This CDR3 is built from 15 residues. For the CDR3, the DNA is TGTGCCAGCAGTCCAAACAGAGCGAACACCGGGGAGCTGTTTTTT. It specifies CASSPNRANTGELFF.